This TCR beta chain was profiled in a study of spatial heterogeneity in lung cancer. Findings and caveats of the study: Ubiquitous, expanded tumor-derived TCRs were more frequently observed in blood at resection than at follow-up.

MiXCR, run by TCRdb on the 5' RACE reads, gives a single entry per CDR3 protein. Of 45,000 to 65,000 distinct CDR3 sequences listed, roughly 7% are singletons. Worth noting for this clonotype: Its antigen remains unidentified. A much larger clonotype is one base distant, so this may be a read error.

Losses at the gene ends were 5 bases for V and 6 bases for J; bases not matched to a gene: 5. Germline CDR1 SNHLY, CDR2 FYNNEI. The CDR3 covers 13 residues. Time point of the sample: sample taken at primary tumor resection. The authors sequenced whole RNA from tumor, nontumor lung or frozen PBMC without sorting. Sequences were derived from PBMCs, sampled at surgery. The TCR was taken from a female donor with early-stage non-small cell lung cancer. The chain recombines TRBV2 with TRBJ1-1, with 8 positions matching TRBD1. For the CDR3, the DNA is TGTGCCAGCAGTATACAGGGGGGCGCTGAAGCTTTCTTT. Protein: CASSIQGGAEAFF.